This passage covers 26 T cell receptor beta chains from one sample sequenced in a study of identical twins. One entry per CDR3 protein results from TCRdb running MiXCR on the 5' RACE reads. The sample lists approximately 140,000 distinct CDR3 sequences, 3% to 4% seen once, with around 8% in the top ten. Sequenced sample: memory T cells sorted from blood. Source of these receptors: a man aged 18 to 30 in good health.

This clonotype was seen repeatedly, ten times or more. The chain employs TRBV14 and TRBJ2-1, with a possible D match to TRBD2 (10 bases). The CDR3 is made up of 19 amino acids. The germline gives CDR1 SGHDN, CDR2 FVKESK. Trimming pared 4 bases from V and 0 bases from J, leaving 22 bases between. This CDR3 is CASSPGQGIAGGSYNEQFF. CDR3 nucleotides: TGTGCCAGCAGCCCTGGACAGGGGATAGCGGGAGGCTCCTACAATGAGCAGTTCTTC.

This clonotype was picked up many times. The CDR3 spells CANRHNNEQFF. CDR3 DNA sequence: TGTGCCAACCGACACAACAATGAGCAGTTCTTC. The chain has TRBV12-3 or TRBV12-4 and TRBJ2-1; D remains ambiguous. CDR3 length equals 11 residues. Trimming took off 10 bases at V and 5 bases at J, with 9 bases between the two ends.

This clonotype was recorded at least ten times. The rearrangement uses TRBV7-3 and TRBJ2-3; unclear D gene. In germline, CDR1 is SGHTA, CDR2 FQGTGA. V lost 3 bases and J lost 1, with 11 bases in between. The CDR3 extends over 15 amino acids. The CDR3, as DNA: TGTGCCAGCAGCTTTTGGTCAGGAGGCACAGATACGCAGTATTTT. It translates to CASSFWSGGTDTQYF.

In this sample, this clonotype turned up many times. This chain links TRBV28 with TRBJ2-7; 8 bases align to TRBD2. The CDR3 is 15 amino acids. The germline V gene has CDR1 MDHEN and CDR2 SYDVKM. V lost 4 bases, J lost 3 bases, and 8 bases stayed unmatched. The CDR3 DNA reads TGTGCCAGCAGTTCATTAGCGGGATCGTACTACGAGCAGTACTTC. Translating it yields CASSSLAGSYYEQYF. Full variable domain (missing parts from reference TRBV28 and TRBJ2-7): DVKVTQSSRYLVKRTGEKVFLECVQDMDHENMFWYRQDPGLGLRLIYFSYDVKMKEKGDIPEGYSVSREKKERFSLILESASTNQTSMYLCASSSLAGSYYEQYFGPGTRLTVT.

This clonotype appeared many times. The V and J genes are TRBV29-1 and TRBJ1-1, with TRBD1 as a possible D gene (6 bases). The CDR3 totals 16 residues. V dropped 4 bases and J dropped 6 bases, with 24 bases sitting between them. Germline CDR1 and CDR2: SQVTM and ANQGSEA. CDR3 loop: CSVVYQQGWERAEAFF. The CDR3 coding sequence is TGCAGCGTTGTCTATCAACAGGGTTGGGAAAGGGCTGAAGCTTTCTTT.

This clonotype was observed a handful of times. The V gene is TRBV6-1, the J gene TRBJ1-6; maybe TRBD1 (6 bases). Germline CDR1 MNHNS, CDR2 SASEGT. Trimming removed 6 bases from V and 0 bases from J, with 21 bases in between. This CDR3 region has 19 residues. The CDR3 region is CASRPQVGAASSYNSPLHF. CDR3 nucleotide sequence: TGTGCCAGCAGACCCCAGGTGGGGGCAGCGAGCTCCTATAATTCACCCCTCCACTTT.

This clonotype has at least ten counts. The rearrangement links TRBV29-1 to TRBJ2-7; D not resolved. The CDR3 has 12 residues. Germline CDR1 is SQVTM and CDR2 is ANQGSEA. V was clipped by 5 bases and J by 2 bases, with 10 bases between them. CDR3 bases: TGCAGCGTTTTGTTGGTCACCTACGAGCAGTACTTC. Protein product: CSVLLVTYEQYF.

This clonotype came up many times. The chain links TRBV4-3 to TRBJ1-2, with D uncertain. The V end was cut by 2 bases, the J end by 5 bases, with 15 bases between. Germline CDR1 and CDR2: LGHNA and YSLEER. The CDR3 sequence is 15 residues long. The chain's CDR3 is CASSQSGSLGYGYTF. The CDR3 DNA reads as TGCGCCAGCAGCCAATCGGGCAGCCTGGGGTATGGCTACACCTTC.

This clonotype has ten or more counts. CDR3: CASGRGDEQFF. In DNA, the CDR3 is TGTGCTAGTGGTAGGGGCGATGAGCAGTTCTTC. This chain links TRBV12-5 with TRBJ2-1; D is possibly TRBD1 (5 bases). This CDR3 spans 11 amino acids. CDR1 is LGHNT, CDR2 FRNRAP, per germline. V was shortened by 5 bases and J by 8 bases, with 7 bases between the two germline ends.

This clonotype was observed many times. The V call is TRBV20-1, the J call TRBJ1-6, with D possibly TRBD1 on 5 matching bases. The length of the CDR3 is 14 residues. From germline, CDR1 is DFQATT and CDR2 SNEGSKA (reference sequence). The V end was cut by 1 base, the J end by 5 bases, with 9 bases between. The CDR3 here is CSARVVGDNSPLHF. CDR3 DNA sequence: TGCAGTGCTAGAGTGGTGGGGGATAATTCACCCCTCCACTTT.

In this sample, this clonotype turned up a few times. The chain uses TRBV4-3 and TRBJ2-2, with D perhaps being TRBD1 or TRBD2 (5 bases each). The germline V gene has CDR1 LGHNA and CDR2 YSLEER. This CDR3 comprises 15 residues. V was cut by 5 bases and J by 3 bases, with 13 bases left in between. CDR3 sequence reads: CASSEVGTYTGELFF. The CDR3 DNA reads as TGCGCCAGCAGCGAAGTGGGGACCTACACCGGGGAGCTGTTTTTT.

This clonotype has a count of ten or more. The chain couples TRBV29-1 to TRBJ1-3; no definite D call. CDR1 is SQVTM, CDR2 ANQGSEA, per germline. The CDR3 consists of 14 residues. V was cut by 3 bases and J by 3 bases, with 12 bases left in between. The CDR3 here is CSVEVPVYGNTIYF. The DNA of the CDR3 is TGCAGCGTTGAGGTCCCCGTCTATGGAAACACCATATATTTT.

This clonotype was detected ten times or more. The chain is built from TRBV12-3 or TRBV12-4 and TRBJ2-1; TRBD2 matches at 10 bases. The CDR3 extends over 16 amino acids. Trimming at V came to 6 bases and at J to 5 bases, leaving 10 bases not matched to a gene. The CDR3 loop is CASRPIRLAGDNEQFF. The CDR3 coding sequence is TGTGCCAGCAGGCCCATAAGGCTAGCGGGAGACAATGAGCAGTTCTTC.

This clonotype was detected ten times or more. The chain combines TRBV4-2 with TRBJ2-7; D is undetermined. Germline-derived CDR1 and CDR2 are LGHNA and YNFKEQ. Trimming took 1 base from V and 2 from J, leaving 6 bases between them. This CDR3 comprises 13 residues. CDR3 DNA: TGTGCCAGCAGCCAAGCACGGGCCTACGAGCAGTACTTC. Translating gives CASSQARAYEQYF.

This clonotype showed up many times. The V call is TRBV24-1, the J call TRBJ2-3, with D maybe TRBD1 (6 bases). The germline V gene has CDR1 KGHDR and CDR2 SFDVKD. V was clipped by 1 base and J by 3 bases, with 13 bases between them. There are 16 residues in the CDR3. The CDR3 spells CATSDFNRDGTDTQYF. The CDR3 nucleotides are TGTGCCACCAGTGATTTTAACAGGGATGGTACAGATACGCAGTATTTT.

This clonotype appeared many times. This chain links TRBV7-9 with TRBJ2-2; D remains unclear. The germline V gene has CDR1 SEHNR and CDR2 FQNEAQ (reference sequence). Trimming removed 6 bases at V and 1 base at J, with 9 bases between. The CDR3 is made up of 14 amino acids. The CDR3 DNA follows: TGTGCCAGCAGTTCAAACAGGAACACCGGGGAGCTGTTTTTT. This codes for CASSSNRNTGELFF.

This clonotype was found many times. V is TRBV21-1 and J is TRBJ1-2; the table's TRBD1 call for D was not verified on the DNA. TRBV21-1 is a pseudogene. The CDR3 is 14 amino acids. CDR3 DNA sequence: TGTGCCAGCAAGAGGCAGGGGGCGGACTATGGCTACACCTTC. It specifies CASKRQGADYGYTF.

This clonotype has ten or more counts. The rearrangement joins TRBV12-3 or TRBV12-4 to TRBJ2-1, with TRBD2 identical over 9 bases. The CDR3 is made up of 14 amino acids. Trimming at V came to 6 bases and at J to 3 bases, leaving 3 bases not matched to a gene. The CDR3 nucleotides read TGTGCCAGCAGGGAGACTAGCGGCTACAATGAGCAGTTCTTC. This translates into CASRETSGYNEQFF.

This clonotype has at least ten counts. The CDR3 region is CSARDYLGIGEKLFF. The CDR3 nucleotides read TGCAGTGCTAGAGATTATTTAGGGATAGGTGAAAAACTGTTTTTT. The V call is TRBV20-1, the J call TRBJ1-4; D unclear. Germline values: CDR1 DFQATT, CDR2 SNEGSKA (reference sequence). Trimming shortened V by 0 bases and J by 7 bases, and 15 bases separated the two germline ends. The CDR3 covers 15 residues.

This clonotype appeared many times. The chain has TRBV18 and TRBJ1-3, with D possibly TRBD1 on 6 matching bases. Trimming removed 3 bases at V and 9 bases at J, with 15 bases between. The CDR3 totals 14 residues. Germline V gene lookup returns CDR1 KGHSH and CDR2 LQKENI. The CDR3 DNA sequence: TGTGCCAGCTCACCGGGGGACATGTGGAGCACCATATATTTT. It translates to CASSPGDMWSTIYF.

The table lists this clonotype with many counts. The J gene is TRBJ1-5, the V gene TRBV11-2; TRBD1 matches 7 bases. Germline lookup yields CDR1 SGHAT and CDR2 FQNNGV. Trimming cost V 5 bases and J 3 bases; bases outside gene matches: 7. The CDR3 is 15 residues long. The CDR3 region is CASSLGTALNQPQHF. As DNA, the CDR3 is TGTGCCAGCAGCCTCGGGACAGCTCTCAATCAGCCCCAGCATTTT.

This clonotype was observed many times. V usage is TRBV12-3 or TRBV12-4 and J usage is TRBJ1-5; the D gene is possibly TRBD1 (5 bases). The CDR3 consists of 14 residues. Trimming stripped 8 bases from V and 4 bases from J, with 15 bases between. CDR3 sequence: CASLLGGRNQPQHF. The CDR3 region has the DNA TGTGCCAGCCTTCTCGGGGGAAGGAATCAGCCCCAGCATTTT.

This clonotype showed up many times. The chain carries TRBV28 and TRBJ2-3; 10 bases map to TRBD2. The CDR3 consists of 16 residues. The germline V gene encodes CDR1 MDHEN and CDR2 SYDVKM. Trimming cost V 3 bases and J 9 bases; bases outside gene matches: 12. CDR3 loop: CASSFETSGPRGTQYF. The CDR3 coding sequence is TGTGCCAGCAGTTTCGAGACTAGCGGGCCTAGGGGCACGCAGTATTTT.

This clonotype came up many times. J is TRBJ2-1 and V is TRBV12-3 or TRBV12-4; unclear D gene. V was shortened by 3 bases and J by 12 bases, with 9 bases between the two germline ends. The length of the CDR3 is 11 residues. CDR3 in amino acids: CASSFGYLQFF. CDR3 sequence (DNA): TGTGCCAGCAGTTTCGGCTACCTGCAGTTCTTC.

This clonotype was recorded at least ten times. This chain uses TRBV6-5 with TRBJ2-5; the D gene is possibly TRBD1 (6 bases). CDR1 and CDR2 (germline): MNHEY, SVGAGI. This CDR3 region has 13 residues. Deletions cut 6 bases from V and 4 bases from J, with 12 bases between. CDR3 region: CASSLQGPETQYF. The CDR3 nucleotides read TGTGCCAGCAGCTTACAGGGACCAGAGACCCAGTACTTC.

This clonotype has a count of ten or more. The CDR3 loop reads CAISVGRDNEQFF. Here the CDR3 DNA reads TGTGCCATCAGTGTAGGCAGAGACAATGAGCAGTTCTTC. The V call is TRBV10-3, the J call TRBJ2-1; D gene uncertain. Germline CDR1 ENHRY, CDR2 SYGVKD. CDR3 length equals 13 residues. The germline V and J ends were trimmed by 4 bases and 5 bases, with 9 bases remaining between them.